A single sample is the source of the 10 T cell receptor beta chains below, sequenced in a study of T-cell reconstitution after alpha-beta-depleted transplantation in children. The TCRbeta library was prepared with unique molecular identifiers. TCRdb re-analysed the PCR reads in MiXCR, keeping a single row per CDR3 protein. The data contain about 610,000 distinct CDR3 sequences, over 9.5% of them singletons. Sample: PBMCs from the stem cell graft donor, taken from the stem cell graft. The source is a human donor who donated a stem cell graft to a child with acute myeloid leukemia.

V is TRBV11-2 and J is TRBJ2-1, with D unresolved. Germline CDR1 reads SGHAT; CDR2 reads FQNNGV. This CDR3 region has 13 residues. Between the trimmed V and J ends, which lost 0 bases and 5 bases, there was a span of 5 bases. The CDR3: CASSLESHNEQFF. The CDR3, as DNA: TGTGCCAGCAGCTTAGAATCCCACAATGAGCAGTTCTTC.

This clonotype was counted ten times or more. The CDR3 sequence: CSARPRGLAGTDTQYF. The DNA of the CDR3 is TGCAGTGCTAGACCCCGTGGACTAGCGGGCACAGATACGCAGTATTTT. The chain employs TRBV20-1 and TRBJ2-3; 10 nucleotides line up with TRBD2. Germline V CDR1 and CDR2: DFQATT, SNEGSKA (reference sequence). The CDR3 consists of 16 residues. The trim removed 2 bases at V and 1 base at J, leaving 6 bases unmatched.

There are a few counts of this clonotype. The chain links TRBV20-1 to TRBJ2-7; 7 bases agree with TRBD2. V lost 4 bases to trimming and J lost 4 bases; unmatched junction nucleotides: 10. The CDR3 covers 14 residues. Germline values: CDR1 DFQATT, CDR2 SNEGSKA (reference sequence). This chain's CDR3 is CSAKASGRQYEQYF. The CDR3 DNA is TGCAGTGCTAAGGCTAGCGGTAGACAATACGAGCAGTACTTC.

The chain combines TRBV5-2 with TRBJ2-1; the D segment call TRBD2 is taken from the table without a DNA check. TRBV5-2 is designated a pseudogene. This CDR3 has 12 amino acids. The DNA of the CDR3 is TGTGCCATGGGCCCTCGGCCGGAGCAGCAGTTCTTC. Translated: CAMGPRPEQQFF.

This CDR3 is CASSQDWGGSTQDEQYF. In DNA, the CDR3 is TGCGCCAGCAGCCAAGATTGGGGCGGGAGCACGCAGGACGAGCAGTACTTC. The rearrangement joins TRBV4-3 to TRBJ2-7, with 7 nucleotides matching TRBD2. This CDR3 region has 17 residues. Looked up from germline, CDR1 is LGHNA and CDR2 is YSLEER. The J segment lost 5 bases and the V segment lost 0 bases, leaving 13 bases of the junction unmatched.

This clonotype appeared many times. V gene TRBV2 combines with J gene TRBJ2-7; D may be TRBD2 (5 bases). Germline-derived CDR1 and CDR2 are SNHLY and FYNNEI. Trimming took 6 bases from V and 3 from J, leaving 15 bases between them. The CDR3 is 14 amino acids. This chain's CDR3 is CASRLVSGDYEQYF. CDR3 nucleotides: TGTGCCAGCAGATTAGTGAGCGGCGACTACGAGCAGTACTTC.

In its sample, this clonotype was seen a few times. The CDR3 loop reads CASSFSFSGSLFGVTDTQYF. The CDR3 DNA reads as TGCGCCAGCAGCTTCTCCTTCAGCGGGAGCCTTTTTGGGGTCACAGATACGCAGTATTTT. J is TRBJ2-3 and V is TRBV5-1; 8 bases line up with TRBD2. Per germline, CDR1 SGHRS and CDR2 YFSETQ. V shed 2 bases, J shed 2 bases, and the junction held 19 bases outside the gene matches. CDR3 length: 20 amino acids.

This chain joins TRBV6-2 or TRBV6-3 and TRBJ2-1, with 7 bases matching TRBD2. The germline CDR1 and CDR2 sequences are MNHEY and SVGEGT. V lost 5 bases, J lost 0 bases, and 7 bases stayed unmatched. This CDR3 spans 16 amino acids. CDR3 DNA sequence: TGTGCCAGCAGTATCGGACGCGGGGGCTCCTACAATGAGCAGTTCTTC. This codes for CASSIGRGGSYNEQFF.

This clonotype occurred a few times. This chain connects TRBV12-3 or TRBV12-4 to TRBJ2-2; perhaps D is TRBD1 or TRBD2 (5 bases each). Between the trimmed V and J ends, which lost 5 bases and 1 base, there was a span of 14 bases. The CDR3 is 16 residues long. The CDR3 bases are TGTGCCAGCAGTCCGTGGGGCCGGGAGAACACCGGGGAGCTGTTTTTT. Amino acids: CASSPWGRENTGELFF.

The gene calls are TRBV28 and TRBJ1-6, with TRBD1 matching over 7 bases. Trimming at V came to 5 bases and at J to 9 bases, leaving 13 bases not matched to a gene. The CDR3 runs 16 residues. Germline-derived CDR1 and CDR2 are MDHEN and SYDVKM. For the CDR3, the DNA is TGTGCCAGCAGTAGGATCGGGACAGACCCTAGTTCACCCCTCCACTTT. It is translated as CASSRIGTDPSSPLHF.